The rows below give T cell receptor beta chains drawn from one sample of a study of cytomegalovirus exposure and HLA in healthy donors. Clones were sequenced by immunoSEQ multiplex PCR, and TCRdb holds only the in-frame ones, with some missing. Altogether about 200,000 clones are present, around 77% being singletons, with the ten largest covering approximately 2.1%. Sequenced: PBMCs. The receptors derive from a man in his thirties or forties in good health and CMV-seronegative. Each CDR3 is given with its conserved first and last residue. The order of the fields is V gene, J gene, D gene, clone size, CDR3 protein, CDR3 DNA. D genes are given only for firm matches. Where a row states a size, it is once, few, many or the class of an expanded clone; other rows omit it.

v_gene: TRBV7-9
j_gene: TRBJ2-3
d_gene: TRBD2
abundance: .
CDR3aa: CASRSRGSGTRYTDTQYF
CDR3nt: TGTGCCAGCAGGTCCCGGGGTAGCGGGACTCGTTACACAGATACGCAGTATTTT

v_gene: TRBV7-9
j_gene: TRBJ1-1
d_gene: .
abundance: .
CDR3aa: CASSLVSGVNTEAFF
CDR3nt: TGTGCCAGCAGCTTAGTTTCAGGGGTGAACACTGAAGCTTTCTTT

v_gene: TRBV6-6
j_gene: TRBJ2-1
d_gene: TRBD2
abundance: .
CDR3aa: CASRNLAVWDEQFF
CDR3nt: TGTGCCAGCAGGAACCTAGCGGTGTGGGATGAGCAGTTCTTC

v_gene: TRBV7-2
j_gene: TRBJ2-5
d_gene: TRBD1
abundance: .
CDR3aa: CASSLEFRSTGGETQYF
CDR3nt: TGTGCCAGCAGCTTAGAGTTTAGGTCCACAGGGGGAGAGACCCAGTACTTC

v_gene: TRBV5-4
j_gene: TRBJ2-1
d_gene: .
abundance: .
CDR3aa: CASSLVGASLLYNEQFF
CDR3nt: TGTGCCAGCAGCTTGGTGGGCGCTAGCCTACTCTACAATGAGCAGTTCTTC

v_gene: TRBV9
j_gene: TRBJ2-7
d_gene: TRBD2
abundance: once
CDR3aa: CASSLLAGETPEQYF
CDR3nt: TGTGCCAGCAGCCTATTAGCGGGAGAAACGCCCGAGCAGTACTTC

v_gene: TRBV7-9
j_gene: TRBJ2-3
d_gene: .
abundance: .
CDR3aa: CASSFGTDTQYF
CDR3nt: TGTGCCAGCAGCTTCGGCACAGATACGCAGTATTTT

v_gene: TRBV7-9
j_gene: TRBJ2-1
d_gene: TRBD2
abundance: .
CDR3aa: CASSLALAEYNEQFF
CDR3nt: TGTGCCAGCAGCTTAGCCCTAGCGGAGTACAATGAGCAGTTCTTC

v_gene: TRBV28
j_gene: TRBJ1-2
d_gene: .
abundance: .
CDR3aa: CASSPQGIYGYTF
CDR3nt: TGTGCCAGCAGTCCTCAGGGGATATATGGCTACACCTTC

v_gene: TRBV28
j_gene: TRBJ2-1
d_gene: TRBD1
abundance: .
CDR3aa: CASSLRDRVANEQFF
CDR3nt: TGTGCCAGCAGTTTACGGGACAGGGTGGCCAATGAGCAGTTCTTC

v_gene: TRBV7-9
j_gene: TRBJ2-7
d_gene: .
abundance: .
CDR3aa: CASRSGGAYEQYF
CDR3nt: TGTGCCAGCCGCAGCGGCGGCGCCTACGAGCAGTACTTC

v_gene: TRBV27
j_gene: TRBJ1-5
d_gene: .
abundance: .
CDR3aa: CASSHLWGRNQPQHF
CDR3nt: TGTGCCAGCAGTCACCTTTGGGGGAGGAATCAGCCCCAGCATTTT

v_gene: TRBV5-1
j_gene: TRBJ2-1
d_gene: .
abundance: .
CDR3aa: CASSLPKHSYNEQFF
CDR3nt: TGCGCCAGCAGCTTGCCCAAACACTCCTACAATGAGCAGTTCTTC

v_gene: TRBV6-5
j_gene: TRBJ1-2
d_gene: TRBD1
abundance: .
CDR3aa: CASNPSPGQGYGYTF
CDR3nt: TGTGCCAGCAACCCGTCCCCGGGACAGGGCTATGGCTACACCTTC

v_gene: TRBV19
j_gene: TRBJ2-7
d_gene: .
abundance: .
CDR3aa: CASSIGSGNEQYF
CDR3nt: TGTGCCAGTAGTATAGGATCAGGGAACGAGCAGTACTTC

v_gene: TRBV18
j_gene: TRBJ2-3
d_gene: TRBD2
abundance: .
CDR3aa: CASSPLAGGFTDTQYF
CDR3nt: TGTGCCAGCTCACCCCTAGCGGGAGGGTTCACAGATACGCAGTATTTT

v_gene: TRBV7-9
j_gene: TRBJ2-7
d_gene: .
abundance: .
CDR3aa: CASREVGGTYEQYF
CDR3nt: TGTGCCAGCAGAGAGGTTGGGGGCACCTACGAGCAGTACTTC

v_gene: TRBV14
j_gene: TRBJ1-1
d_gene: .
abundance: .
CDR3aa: CASSQDATGFTEAFF
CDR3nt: TGTGCCAGCAGCCAAGATGCTACAGGGTTCACTGAAGCTTTCTTT

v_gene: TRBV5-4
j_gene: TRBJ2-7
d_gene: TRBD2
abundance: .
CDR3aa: CASSFGSGSNEQYF
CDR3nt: TGTGCCAGCAGCTTCGGTAGCGGGAGCAACGAGCAGTACTTC

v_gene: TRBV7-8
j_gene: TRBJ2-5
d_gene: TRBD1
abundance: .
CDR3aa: CASSLRQGDGETQYF
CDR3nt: TGTGCCAGCAGCTTGAGACAGGGAGACGGAGAGACCCAGTACTTC

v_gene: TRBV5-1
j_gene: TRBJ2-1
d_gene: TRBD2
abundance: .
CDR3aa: CASSSGTTLEQFF
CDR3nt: TGCGCCAGCAGCTCCGGGACTACGCTTGAGCAGTTCTTC

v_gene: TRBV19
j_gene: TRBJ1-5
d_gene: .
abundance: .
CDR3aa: CASSKRGFWEGDSNQPQHF
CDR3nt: TGTGCCAGTAGCAAAAGGGGGTTTTGGGAAGGGGATAGCAATCAGCCCCAGCATTTT

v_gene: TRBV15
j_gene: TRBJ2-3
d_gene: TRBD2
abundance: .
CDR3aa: CATSRSGLAGHTDTQYF
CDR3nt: TGTGCCACCAGCAGATCTGGACTAGCGGGACACACAGATACGCAGTATTTT

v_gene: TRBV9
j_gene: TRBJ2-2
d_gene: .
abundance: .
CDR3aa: CASSVKRLAVNTGELFF
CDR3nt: TGTGCCAGCAGCGTAAAGAGGTTAGCGGTTAACACCGGGGAGCTGTTTTTT

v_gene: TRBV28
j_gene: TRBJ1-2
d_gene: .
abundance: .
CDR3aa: CASSLTDRLYGYTF
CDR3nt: TGTGCCAGCAGTTTGACGGACAGACTCTATGGCTACACCTTC

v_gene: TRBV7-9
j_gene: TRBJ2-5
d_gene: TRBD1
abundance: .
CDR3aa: CASSPGTGSLQETQYF
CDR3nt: TGTGCCAGCAGCCCAGGGACAGGGAGTCTCCAAGAGACCCAGTACTTC

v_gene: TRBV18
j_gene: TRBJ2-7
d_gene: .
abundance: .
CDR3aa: CASSPPPGSYEQYF
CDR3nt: TGTGCCAGCTCACCACCTCCAGGGTCCTACGAGCAGTACTTC

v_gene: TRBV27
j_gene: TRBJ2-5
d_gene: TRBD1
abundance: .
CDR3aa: CASSLDRGEETQYF
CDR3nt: TGTGCCAGCAGTCTCGACAGGGGCGAAGAGACCCAGTACTTC

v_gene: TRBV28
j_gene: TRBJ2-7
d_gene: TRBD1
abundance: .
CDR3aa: CASSLAGQGFRSSYEQYF
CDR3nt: TGTGCCAGCAGTTTAGCGGGACAGGGTTTCCGAAGCTCCTACGAGCAGTACTTC

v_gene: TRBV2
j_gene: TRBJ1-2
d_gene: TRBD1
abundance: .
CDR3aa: CASSESRTGLDNYGYTF
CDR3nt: TGTGCCAGCAGTGAATCCCGGACAGGGCTCGATAACTATGGCTACACCTTC

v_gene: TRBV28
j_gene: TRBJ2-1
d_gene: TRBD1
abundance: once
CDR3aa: CASRPGQGNPSYNEQFF
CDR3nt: TGTGCCAGCAGGCCGGGACAGGGGAACCCCTCCTACAATGAGCAGTTCTTC

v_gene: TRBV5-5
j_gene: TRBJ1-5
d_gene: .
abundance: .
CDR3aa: CASSLGVMDQPQHF
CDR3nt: TGTGCCAGCAGCTTAGGGGTGATGGATCAGCCCCAGCATTTT

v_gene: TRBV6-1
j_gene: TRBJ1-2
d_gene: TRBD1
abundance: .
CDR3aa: CASRVTGTHYGYTF
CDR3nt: TGTGCCAGCAGAGTGACAGGGACCCACTATGGCTACACCTTC

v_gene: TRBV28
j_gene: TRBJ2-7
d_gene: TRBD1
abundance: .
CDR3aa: CASSHRTGNKAYEQYF
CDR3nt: TGTGCCAGCAGTCACCGGACAGGAAATAAAGCCTACGAGCAGTACTTC

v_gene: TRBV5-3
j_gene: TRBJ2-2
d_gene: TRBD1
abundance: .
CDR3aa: CARSRDRGDGELFF
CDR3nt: TGTGCCAGAAGCCGGGACAGGGGGGACGGGGAGCTGTTTTTT

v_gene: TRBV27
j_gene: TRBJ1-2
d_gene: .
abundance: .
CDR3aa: CASSPAGQIIYGYTF
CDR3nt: TGTGCCAGCAGCCCGGCAGGACAGATAATATATGGCTACACCTTC

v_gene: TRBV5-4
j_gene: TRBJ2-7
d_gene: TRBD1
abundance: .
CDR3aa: CASSSDRVHEQYF
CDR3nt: TGTGCCAGCAGCTCCGACAGGGTCCACGAGCAGTACTTC

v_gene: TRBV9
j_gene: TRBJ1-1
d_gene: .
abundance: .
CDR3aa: CASSVQEGTEAFF
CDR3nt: TGTGCCAGCAGCGTACAGGAGGGCACTGAAGCTTTCTTT

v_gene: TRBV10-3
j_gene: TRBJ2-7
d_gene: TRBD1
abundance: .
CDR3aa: CATGTGTGGSEQYF
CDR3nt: TGTGCCACGGGGACCGGGACAGGGGGCTCCGAGCAGTACTTC

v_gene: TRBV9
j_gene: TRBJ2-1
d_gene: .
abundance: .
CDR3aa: CASSVSSGTQEQFF
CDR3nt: TGTGCCAGCAGCGTATCGTCGGGGACACAAGAGCAGTTCTTC

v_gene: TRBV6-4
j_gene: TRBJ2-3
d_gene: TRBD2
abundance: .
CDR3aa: CASSDLGLVVPDTQYF
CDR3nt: TGTGCCAGCAGTGACCTCGGACTAGTGGTCCCAGATACGCAGTATTTT

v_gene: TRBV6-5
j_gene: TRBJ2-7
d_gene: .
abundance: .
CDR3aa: CASKATGGLWHEQYF
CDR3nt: TGTGCCAGTAAAGCGACCGGGGGACTTTGGCACGAGCAGTACTTC

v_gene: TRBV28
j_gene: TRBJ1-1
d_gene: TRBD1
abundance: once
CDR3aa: CASRTPRTGTNTEAFF
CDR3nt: TGTGCCAGCAGAACCCCACGGACAGGGACGAACACTGAAGCTTTCTTT

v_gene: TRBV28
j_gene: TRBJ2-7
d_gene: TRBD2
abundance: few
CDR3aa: CASTPGRVHEQYF
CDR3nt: TGTGCCAGCACCCCGGGGAGGGTACACGAGCAGTACTTC

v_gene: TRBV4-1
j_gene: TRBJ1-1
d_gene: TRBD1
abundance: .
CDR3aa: CASSHDRQGANTEAFF
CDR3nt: TGCGCCAGCAGCCATGACCGACAGGGGGCTAACACTGAAGCTTTCTTT

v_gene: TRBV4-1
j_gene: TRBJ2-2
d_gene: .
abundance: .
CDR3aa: CASSQGDRNTGELFF
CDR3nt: TGCGCCAGCAGCCAAGGAGACAGGAACACCGGGGAGCTGTTTTTT

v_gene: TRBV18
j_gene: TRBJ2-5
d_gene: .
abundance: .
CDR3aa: CASSPPGRQETQYF
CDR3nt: TGTGCCAGCTCACCACCGGGGAGACAAGAGACCCAGTACTTC

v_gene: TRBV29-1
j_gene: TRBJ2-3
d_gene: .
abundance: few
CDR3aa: CSVEDMVRSTDTQYF
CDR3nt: TGCAGCGTTGAAGATATGGTCCGGAGCACAGATACGCAGTATTTT

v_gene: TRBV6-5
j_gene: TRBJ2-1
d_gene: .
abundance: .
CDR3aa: CASRPLASGFGEQFF
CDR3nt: TGTGCCAGCAGACCCCTAGCGTCCGGATTTGGTGAGCAGTTCTTC

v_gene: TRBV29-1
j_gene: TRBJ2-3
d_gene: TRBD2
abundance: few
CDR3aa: CSVDSGAGVYTQYF
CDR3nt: TGCAGCGTTGATAGCGGGGCCGGCGTTTATACGCAGTATTTT

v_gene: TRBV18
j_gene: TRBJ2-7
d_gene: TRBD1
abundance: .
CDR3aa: CASSPTTGDVYEQYF
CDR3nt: TGTGCCAGCTCACCAACGACAGGGGATGTCTACGAGCAGTACTTC

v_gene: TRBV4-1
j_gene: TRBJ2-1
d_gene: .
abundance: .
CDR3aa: CASSPLGLRWEQFF
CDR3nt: TGCGCCAGCAGCCCTCTCGGACTCCGCTGGGAGCAGTTCTTC

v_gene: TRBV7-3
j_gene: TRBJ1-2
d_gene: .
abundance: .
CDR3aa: CASSPTGGSPYGYTF
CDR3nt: TGTGCCAGCAGTCCCACGGGTGGGAGCCCCTATGGCTACACCTTC

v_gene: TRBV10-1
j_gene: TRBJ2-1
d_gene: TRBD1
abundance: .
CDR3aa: CASSSRDRAYNEQFF
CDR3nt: TGCGCCAGCAGTTCGCGGGACAGGGCCTACAATGAGCAGTTCTTC

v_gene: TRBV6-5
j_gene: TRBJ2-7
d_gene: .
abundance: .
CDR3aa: CASSYTYGYEQYF
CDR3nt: TGTGCCAGCAGTTACACGTACGGGTACGAGCAGTACTTC

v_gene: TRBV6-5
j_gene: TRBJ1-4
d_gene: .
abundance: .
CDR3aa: CASRVTGAEKLFF
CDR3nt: TGTGCCAGCAGGGTCACAGGAGCGGAAAAACTGTTTTTT

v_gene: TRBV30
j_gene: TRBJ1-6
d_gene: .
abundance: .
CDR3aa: CAWRNGERVRF
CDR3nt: TGTGCCTGGAGGAACGGTGAGAGGGTCCGTTTT

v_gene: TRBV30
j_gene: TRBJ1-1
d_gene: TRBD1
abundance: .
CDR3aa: CAWSEGTENTEAFF
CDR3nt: TGTGCCTGGAGTGAGGGGACAGAGAACACTGAAGCTTTCTTT

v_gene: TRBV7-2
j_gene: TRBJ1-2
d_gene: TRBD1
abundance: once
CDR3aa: CASSRGTAGLYGYTF
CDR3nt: TGTGCCAGCAGCCGCGGGACAGCCGGCCTATATGGCTACACCTTC